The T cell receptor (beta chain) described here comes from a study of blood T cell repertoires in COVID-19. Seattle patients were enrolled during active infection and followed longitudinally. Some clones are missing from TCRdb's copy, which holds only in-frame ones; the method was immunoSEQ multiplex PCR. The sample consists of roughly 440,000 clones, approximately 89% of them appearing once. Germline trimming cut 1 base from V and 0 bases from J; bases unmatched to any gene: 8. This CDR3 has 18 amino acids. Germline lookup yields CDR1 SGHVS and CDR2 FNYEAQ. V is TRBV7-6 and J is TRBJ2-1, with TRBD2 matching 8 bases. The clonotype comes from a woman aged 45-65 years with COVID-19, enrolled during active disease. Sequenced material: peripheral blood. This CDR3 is CASSLVSSGGLSYNEQFF. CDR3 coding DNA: TGTGCCAGCAGCTTAGTTAGCAGCGGGGGCCTCTCCTACAATGAGCAGTTCTTC.